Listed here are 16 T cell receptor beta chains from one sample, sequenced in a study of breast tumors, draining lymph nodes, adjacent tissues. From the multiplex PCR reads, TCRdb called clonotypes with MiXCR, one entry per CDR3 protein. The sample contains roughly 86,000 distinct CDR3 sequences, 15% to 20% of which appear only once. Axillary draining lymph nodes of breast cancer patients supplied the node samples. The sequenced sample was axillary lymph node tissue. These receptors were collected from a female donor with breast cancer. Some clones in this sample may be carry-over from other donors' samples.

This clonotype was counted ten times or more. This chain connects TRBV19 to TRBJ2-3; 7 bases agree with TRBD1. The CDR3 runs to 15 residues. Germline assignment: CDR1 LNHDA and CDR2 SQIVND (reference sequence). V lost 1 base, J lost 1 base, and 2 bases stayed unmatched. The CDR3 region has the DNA TGTGCCAGTAGTATAGGCCAGGGGGGCACAGATACGCAGTATTTT. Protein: CASSIGQGGTDTQYF.

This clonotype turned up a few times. The CDR3 coding sequence is TGTGCCAGCTGGCCCCCGGGAGAGGGAGAGACCCAGTACTTC. This sequence encodes CASWPPGEGETQYF. V is TRBV28 and J is TRBJ2-5, with D perhaps matching TRBD2 (6 bases). Trimming stripped 8 bases from V and 4 bases from J, with 17 bases between. The germline V gene has CDR1 MDHEN and CDR2 SYDVKM. This CDR3 comprises 14 residues.

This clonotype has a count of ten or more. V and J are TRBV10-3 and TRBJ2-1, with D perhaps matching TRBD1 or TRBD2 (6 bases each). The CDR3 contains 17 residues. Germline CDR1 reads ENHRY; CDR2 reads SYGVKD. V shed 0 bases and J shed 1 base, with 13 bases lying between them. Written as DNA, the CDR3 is TGTGCCATCAGTGAGTCGGAAGGGGGGACGTCCTACAATGAGCAGTTCTTC. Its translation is CAISESEGGTSYNEQFF.

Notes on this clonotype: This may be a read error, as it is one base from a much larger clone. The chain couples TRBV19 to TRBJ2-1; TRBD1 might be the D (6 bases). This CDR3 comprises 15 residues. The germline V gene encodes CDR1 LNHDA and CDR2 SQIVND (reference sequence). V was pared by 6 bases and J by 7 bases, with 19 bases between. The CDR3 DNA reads TGTGCCAGTAGACTTCTGGGGGCGAAGGTAAATGAGCAGTTCTTC. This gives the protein CASRLLGAKVNEQFF.

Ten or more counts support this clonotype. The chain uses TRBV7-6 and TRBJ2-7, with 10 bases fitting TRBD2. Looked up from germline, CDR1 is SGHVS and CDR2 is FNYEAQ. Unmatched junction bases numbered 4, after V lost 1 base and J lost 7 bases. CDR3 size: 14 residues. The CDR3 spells CASSLVAGGREQYF. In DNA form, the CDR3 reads TGTGCCAGCAGCTTAGTAGCGGGAGGACGGGAGCAGTACTTC.

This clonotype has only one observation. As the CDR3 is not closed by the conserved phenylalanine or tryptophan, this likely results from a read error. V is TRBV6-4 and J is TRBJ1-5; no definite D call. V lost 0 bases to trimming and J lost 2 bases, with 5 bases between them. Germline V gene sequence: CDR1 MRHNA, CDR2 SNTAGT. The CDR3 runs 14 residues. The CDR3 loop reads CASSDSQGNQPQHS. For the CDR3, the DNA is TGTGCCAGCAGTGACTCGCAGGGCAATCAGCCCCAGCATTCT.

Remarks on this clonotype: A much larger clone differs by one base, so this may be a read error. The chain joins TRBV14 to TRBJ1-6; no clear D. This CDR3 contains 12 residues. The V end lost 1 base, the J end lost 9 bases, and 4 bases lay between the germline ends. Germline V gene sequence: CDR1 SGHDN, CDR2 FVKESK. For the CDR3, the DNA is TGTGCCAGCAGCCAAGGGAGTTCACCCCTCCACTTT. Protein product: CASSQGSSPLHF.

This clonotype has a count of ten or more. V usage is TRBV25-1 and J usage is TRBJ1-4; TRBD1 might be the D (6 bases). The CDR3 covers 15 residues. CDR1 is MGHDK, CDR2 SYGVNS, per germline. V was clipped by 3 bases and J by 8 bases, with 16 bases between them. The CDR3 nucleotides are TGTGCCAGCAGTGATGGGCGGCAGGGGAGGGAAAAACTGTTTTTT. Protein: CASSDGRQGREKLFF.

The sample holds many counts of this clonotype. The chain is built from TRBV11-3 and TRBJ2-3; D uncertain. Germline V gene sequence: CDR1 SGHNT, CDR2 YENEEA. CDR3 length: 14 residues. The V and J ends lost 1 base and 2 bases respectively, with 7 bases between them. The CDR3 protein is CASSLVRSTDTQYF. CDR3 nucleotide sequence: TGTGCCAGCAGCTTAGTACGATCCACAGATACGCAGTATTTT.

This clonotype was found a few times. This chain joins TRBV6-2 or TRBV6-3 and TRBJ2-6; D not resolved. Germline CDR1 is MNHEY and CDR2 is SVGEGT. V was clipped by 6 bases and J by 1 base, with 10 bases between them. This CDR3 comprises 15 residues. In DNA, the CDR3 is TGTGCCAGCAGCCCCCCCATGTCTGGGGCCAACGTCCTGACTTTC. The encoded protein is CASSPPMSGANVLTF.

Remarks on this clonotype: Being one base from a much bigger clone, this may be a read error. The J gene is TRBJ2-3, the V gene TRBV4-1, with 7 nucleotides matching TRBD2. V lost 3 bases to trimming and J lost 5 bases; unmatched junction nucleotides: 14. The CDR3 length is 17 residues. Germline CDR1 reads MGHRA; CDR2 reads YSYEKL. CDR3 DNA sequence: TGCGCCAGCAGCCACATCACAGGCTCGGGAGGCCTAGATACGCAGTATTTT. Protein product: CASSHITGSGGLDTQYF.

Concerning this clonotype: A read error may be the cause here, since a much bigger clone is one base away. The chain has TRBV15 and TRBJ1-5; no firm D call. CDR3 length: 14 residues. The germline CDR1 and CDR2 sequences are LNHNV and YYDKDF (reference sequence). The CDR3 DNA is TGTGTCACCAGCAGAGCGGGTGGCAATCAGCCCCAGCATTTT. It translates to CVTSRAGGNQPQHF.

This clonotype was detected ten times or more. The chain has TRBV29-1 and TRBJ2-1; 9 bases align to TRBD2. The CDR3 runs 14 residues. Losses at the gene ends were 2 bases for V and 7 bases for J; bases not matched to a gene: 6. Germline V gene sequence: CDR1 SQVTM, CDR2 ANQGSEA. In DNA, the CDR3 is TGCAGCGTTGAACCTAGCGGGATCGAGAATGAGCAGTTCTTC. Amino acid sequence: CSVEPSGIENEQFF.

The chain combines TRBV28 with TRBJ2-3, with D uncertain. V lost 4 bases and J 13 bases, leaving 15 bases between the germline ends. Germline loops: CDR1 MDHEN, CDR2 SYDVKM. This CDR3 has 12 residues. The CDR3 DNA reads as TGTGCCAGCAGTTCTCGACTCCCTGCGGAGTATTTT. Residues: CASSSRLPAEYF.

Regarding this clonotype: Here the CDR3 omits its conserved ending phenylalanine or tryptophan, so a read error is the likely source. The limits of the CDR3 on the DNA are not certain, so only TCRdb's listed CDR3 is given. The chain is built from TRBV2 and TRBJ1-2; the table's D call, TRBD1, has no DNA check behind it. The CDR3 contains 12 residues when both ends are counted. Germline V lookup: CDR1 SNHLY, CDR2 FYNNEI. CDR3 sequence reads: CASSPTGDGYTL.

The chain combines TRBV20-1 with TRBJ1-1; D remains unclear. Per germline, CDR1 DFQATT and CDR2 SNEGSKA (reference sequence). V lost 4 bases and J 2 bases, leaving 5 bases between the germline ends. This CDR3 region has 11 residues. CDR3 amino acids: CSAMYNTEAFF. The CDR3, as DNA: TGCAGTGCTATGTATAACACTGAAGCTTTCTTT.